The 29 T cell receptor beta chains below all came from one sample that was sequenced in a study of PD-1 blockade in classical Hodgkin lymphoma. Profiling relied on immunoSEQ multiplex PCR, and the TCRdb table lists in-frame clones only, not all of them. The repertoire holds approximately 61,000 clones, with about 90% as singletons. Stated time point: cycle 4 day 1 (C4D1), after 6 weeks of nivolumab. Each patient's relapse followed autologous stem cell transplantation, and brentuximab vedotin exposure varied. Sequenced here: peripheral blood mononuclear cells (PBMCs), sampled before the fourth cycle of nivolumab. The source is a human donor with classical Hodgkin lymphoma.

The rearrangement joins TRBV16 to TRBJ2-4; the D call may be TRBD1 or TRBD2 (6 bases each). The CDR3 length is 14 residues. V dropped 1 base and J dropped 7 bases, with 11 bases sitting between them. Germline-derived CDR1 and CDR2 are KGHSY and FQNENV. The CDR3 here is CASSQFTGANIQYF. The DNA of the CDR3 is TGTGCCAGCAGCCAATTTACGGGGGCGAACATTCAGTACTTC.

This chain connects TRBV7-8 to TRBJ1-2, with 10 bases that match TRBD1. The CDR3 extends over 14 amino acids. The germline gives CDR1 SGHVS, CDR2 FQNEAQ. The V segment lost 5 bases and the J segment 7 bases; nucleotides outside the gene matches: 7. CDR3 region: CASSRMTGGGGYTF. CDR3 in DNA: TGTGCCAGCAGCCGAATGACAGGGGGCGGTGGCTACACCTTC. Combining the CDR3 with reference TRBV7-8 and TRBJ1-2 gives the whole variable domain GAGVSQSPRYKVAKRGQDVALRCDPISGHVSLFWYQQALGQGPEFLTYFQNEAQLDKSGLPSDRFFAERPEGSVSTLKIQRTQQEDSAVYLCASSRMTGGGGYTFGSGTRLTVV.

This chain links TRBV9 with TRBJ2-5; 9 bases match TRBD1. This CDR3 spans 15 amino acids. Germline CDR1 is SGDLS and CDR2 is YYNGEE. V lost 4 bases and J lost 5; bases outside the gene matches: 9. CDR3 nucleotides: TGTGCCAGCAGCCCAAACACAGGGGGCGGGGAGACCCAGTACTTC. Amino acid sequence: CASSPNTGGGETQYF.

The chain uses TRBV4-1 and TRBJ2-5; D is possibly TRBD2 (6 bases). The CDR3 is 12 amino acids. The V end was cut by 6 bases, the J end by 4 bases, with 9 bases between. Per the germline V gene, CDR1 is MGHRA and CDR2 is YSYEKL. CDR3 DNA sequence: TGCGCCAGCAGGGGGGGAGGAGAGACCCAGTACTTC. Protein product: CASRGGGETQYF.

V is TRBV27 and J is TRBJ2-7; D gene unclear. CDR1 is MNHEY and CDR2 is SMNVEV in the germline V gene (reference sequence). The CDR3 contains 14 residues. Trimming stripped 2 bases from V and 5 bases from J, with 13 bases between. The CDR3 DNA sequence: TGTGCCAGCAGTTTAACAAACAGCAGGAACGAGCAGTACTTC. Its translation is CASSLTNSRNEQYF.

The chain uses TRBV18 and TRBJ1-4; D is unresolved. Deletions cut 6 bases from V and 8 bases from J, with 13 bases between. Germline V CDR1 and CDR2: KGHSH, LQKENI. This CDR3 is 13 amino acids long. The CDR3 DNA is TGTGCCAGCTCCCTTCCTTCGGGGGAAAAACTGTTTTTT. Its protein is CASSLPSGEKLFF.

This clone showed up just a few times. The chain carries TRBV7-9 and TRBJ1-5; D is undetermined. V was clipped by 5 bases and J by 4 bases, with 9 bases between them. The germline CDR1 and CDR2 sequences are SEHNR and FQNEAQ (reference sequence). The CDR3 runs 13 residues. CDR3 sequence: CASSLTVNQPQHF. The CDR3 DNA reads TGTGCCAGCAGCCTTACAGTAAATCAGCCCCAGCATTTT. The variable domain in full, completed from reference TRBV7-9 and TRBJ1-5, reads DTGVSQNPRHKITKRGQNVTFRCDPISEHNRLYWYRQTLGQGPEFLTYFQNEAQLEKSRLLSDRFSAERPKGSFSTLEIQRTEQGDSAMYLCASSLTVNQPQHFGDGTRLSIL.

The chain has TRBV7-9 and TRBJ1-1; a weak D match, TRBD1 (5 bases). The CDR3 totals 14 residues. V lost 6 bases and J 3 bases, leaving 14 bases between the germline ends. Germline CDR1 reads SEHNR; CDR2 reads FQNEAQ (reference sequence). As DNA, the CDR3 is TGTGCCAGCAGTGGGGGACCGGCGGACACTGAAGCTTTCTTT. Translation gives CASSGGPADTEAFF.

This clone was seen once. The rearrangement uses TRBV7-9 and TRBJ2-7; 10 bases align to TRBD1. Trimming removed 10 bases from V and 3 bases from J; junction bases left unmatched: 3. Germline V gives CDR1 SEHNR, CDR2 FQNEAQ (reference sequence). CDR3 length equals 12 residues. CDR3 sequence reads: CATGQGIYEQYF. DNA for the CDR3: TGTGCCACGGGACAGGGGATCTACGAGCAGTACTTC. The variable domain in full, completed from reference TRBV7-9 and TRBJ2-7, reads DTGVSQNPRHKITKRGQNVTFRCDPISEHNRLYWYRQTLGQGPEFLTYFQNEAQLEKSRLLSDRFSAERPKGSFSTLEIQRTEQGDSAMYLCATGQGIYEQYFGPGTRLTVT.

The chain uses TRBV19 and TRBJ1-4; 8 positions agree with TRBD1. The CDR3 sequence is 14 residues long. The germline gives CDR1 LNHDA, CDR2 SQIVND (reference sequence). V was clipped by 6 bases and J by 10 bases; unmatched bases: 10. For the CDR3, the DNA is TGTGCCAGTAGCTCGGACAGGGACGTTGGAAAACTGTTTTTT. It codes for CASSSDRDVGKLFF.

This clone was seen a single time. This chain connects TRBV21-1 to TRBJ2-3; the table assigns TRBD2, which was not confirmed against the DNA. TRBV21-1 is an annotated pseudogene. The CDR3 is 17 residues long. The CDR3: CASSKAWTSGSTDTQYF. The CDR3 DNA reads TGTGCCAGCAGCAAAGCTTGGACTAGCGGAAGCACAGATACGCAGTATTTT.

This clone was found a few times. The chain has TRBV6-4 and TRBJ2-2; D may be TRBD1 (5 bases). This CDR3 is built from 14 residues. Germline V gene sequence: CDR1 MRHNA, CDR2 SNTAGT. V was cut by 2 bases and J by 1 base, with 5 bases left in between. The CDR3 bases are TGTGCCAGCAGTGACGGACAGAACACCGGGGAGCTGTTTTTT. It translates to CASSDGQNTGELFF.

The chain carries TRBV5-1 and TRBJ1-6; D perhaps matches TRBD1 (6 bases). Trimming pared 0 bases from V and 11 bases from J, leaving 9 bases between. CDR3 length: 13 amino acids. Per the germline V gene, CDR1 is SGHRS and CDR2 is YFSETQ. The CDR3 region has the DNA TGCGCCAGCAGCTTGGCAGGGGTGGCACCCCTCCACTTT. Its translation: CASSLAGVAPLHF.

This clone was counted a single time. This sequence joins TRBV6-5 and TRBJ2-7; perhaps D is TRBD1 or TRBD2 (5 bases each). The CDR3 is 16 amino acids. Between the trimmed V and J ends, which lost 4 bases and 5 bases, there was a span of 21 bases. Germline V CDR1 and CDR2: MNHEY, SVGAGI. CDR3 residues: CASSSYRGLAGHEQYF. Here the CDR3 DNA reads TGTGCCAGCAGTTCCTACCGGGGCCTCGCAGGACACGAGCAGTACTTC.

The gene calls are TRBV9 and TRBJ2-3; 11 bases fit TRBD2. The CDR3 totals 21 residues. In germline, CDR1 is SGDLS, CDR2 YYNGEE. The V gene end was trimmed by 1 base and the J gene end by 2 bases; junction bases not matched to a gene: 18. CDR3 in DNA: TGTGCCAGCAGCGTAAGACCGGGAGGTCTAGCGGGGGGAGTGCTCACAGATACGCAGTATTTT. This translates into CASSVRPGGLAGGVLTDTQYF.

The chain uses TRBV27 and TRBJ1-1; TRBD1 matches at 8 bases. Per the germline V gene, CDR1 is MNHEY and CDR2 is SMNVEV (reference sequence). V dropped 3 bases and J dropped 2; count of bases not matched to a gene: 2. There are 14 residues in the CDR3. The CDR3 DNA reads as TGTGCCAGCAGTTTCAGGGGGCCCAACACTGAAGCTTTCTTT. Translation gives CASSFRGPNTEAFF.

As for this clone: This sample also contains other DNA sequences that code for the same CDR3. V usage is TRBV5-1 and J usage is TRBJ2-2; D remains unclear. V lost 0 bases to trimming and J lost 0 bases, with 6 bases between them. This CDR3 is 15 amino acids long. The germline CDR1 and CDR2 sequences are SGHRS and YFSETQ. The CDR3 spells CASSLGASNTGELFF. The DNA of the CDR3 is TGCGCCAGCAGCTTGGGAGCCTCGAACACCGGGGAGCTGTTTTTT. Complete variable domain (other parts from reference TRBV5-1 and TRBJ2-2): KAGVTQTPRYLIKTRGQQVTLSCSPISGHRSVSWYQQTPGQGLQFLFEYFSETQRNKGNFPGRFSGRQFSNSRSEMNVSTLELGDSALYLCASSLGASNTGELFFGEGSRLTVL.

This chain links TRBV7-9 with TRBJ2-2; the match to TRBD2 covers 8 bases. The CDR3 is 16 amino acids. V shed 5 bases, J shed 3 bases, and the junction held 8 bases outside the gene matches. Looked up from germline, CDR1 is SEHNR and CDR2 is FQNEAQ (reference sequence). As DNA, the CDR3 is TGTGCCAGCAGCGTGCGGGGGGCAGGTTACACCGGGGAGCTGTTTTTT. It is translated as CASSVRGAGYTGELFF.

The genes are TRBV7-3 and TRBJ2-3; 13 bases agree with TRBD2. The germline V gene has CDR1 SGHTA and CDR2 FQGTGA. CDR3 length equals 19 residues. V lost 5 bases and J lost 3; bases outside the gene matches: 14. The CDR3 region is CASSPTKGLAGSWTDTQYF. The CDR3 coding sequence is TGTGCCAGCAGCCCAACAAAGGGACTAGCGGGGAGTTGGACAGATACGCAGTATTTT.

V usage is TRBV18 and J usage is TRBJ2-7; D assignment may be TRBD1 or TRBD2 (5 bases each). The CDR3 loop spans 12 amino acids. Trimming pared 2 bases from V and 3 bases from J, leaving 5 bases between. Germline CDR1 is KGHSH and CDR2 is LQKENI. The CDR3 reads CASSPGGYEQYF. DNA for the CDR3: TGTGCCAGCTCACCAGGGGGCTACGAGCAGTACTTC.

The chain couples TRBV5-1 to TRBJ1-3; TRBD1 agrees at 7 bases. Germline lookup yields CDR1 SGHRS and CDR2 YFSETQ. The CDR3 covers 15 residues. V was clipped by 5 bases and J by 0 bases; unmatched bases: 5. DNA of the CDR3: TGCGCCAGCAGTCAACAGGGGAGCTCTGGAAACACCATATATTTT. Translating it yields CASSQQGSSGNTIYF.

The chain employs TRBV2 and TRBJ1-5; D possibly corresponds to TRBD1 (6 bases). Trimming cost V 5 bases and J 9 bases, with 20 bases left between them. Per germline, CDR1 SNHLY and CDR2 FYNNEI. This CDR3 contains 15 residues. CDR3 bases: TGTGCCAGCAGTTGGGGCACGGGAGGGGGGGCGCCCCAGCATTTT. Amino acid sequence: CASSWGTGGGAPQHF.

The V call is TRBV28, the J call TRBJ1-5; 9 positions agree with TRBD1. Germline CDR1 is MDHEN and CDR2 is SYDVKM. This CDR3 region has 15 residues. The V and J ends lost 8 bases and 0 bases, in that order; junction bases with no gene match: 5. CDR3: CASRDRDYSNQPQHF. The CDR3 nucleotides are TGTGCCAGCCGGGACAGGGACTATAGCAATCAGCCCCAGCATTTT.

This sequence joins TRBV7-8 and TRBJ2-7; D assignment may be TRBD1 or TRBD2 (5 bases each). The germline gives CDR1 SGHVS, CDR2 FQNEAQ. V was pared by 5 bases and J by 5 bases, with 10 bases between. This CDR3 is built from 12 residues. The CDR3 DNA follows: TGTGCCAGCAGCGAGGGGTCCCACGAGCAGTACTTC. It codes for CASSEGSHEQYF.

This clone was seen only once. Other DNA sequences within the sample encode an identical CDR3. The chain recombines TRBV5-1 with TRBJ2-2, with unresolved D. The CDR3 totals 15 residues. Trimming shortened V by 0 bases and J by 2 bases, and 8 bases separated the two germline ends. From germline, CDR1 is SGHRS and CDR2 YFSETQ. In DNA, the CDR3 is TGCGCCAGCAGCTTGGTTGGCTCCAACACCGGGGAGCTGTTTTTT. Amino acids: CASSLVGSNTGELFF.

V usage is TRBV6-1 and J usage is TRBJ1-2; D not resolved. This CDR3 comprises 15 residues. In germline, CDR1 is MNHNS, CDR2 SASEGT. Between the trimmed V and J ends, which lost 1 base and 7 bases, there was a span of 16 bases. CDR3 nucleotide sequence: TGTGCCAGCAGTGAAGAGGGTAGGGTTATCTTTGGCTACACCTTC. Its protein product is CASSEEGRVIFGYTF.

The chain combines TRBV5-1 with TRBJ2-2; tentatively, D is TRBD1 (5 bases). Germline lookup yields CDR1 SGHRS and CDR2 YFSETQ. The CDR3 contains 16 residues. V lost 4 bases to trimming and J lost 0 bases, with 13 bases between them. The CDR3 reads CASSPQGTTNTGELFF. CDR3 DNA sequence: TGCGCCAGCAGCCCCCAGGGCACAACGAACACCGGGGAGCTGTTTTTT.

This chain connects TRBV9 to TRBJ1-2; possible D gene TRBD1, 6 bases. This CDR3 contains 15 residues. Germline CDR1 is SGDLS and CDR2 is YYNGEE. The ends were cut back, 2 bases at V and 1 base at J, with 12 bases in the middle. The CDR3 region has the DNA TGTGCCAGCAGCGTTTCCGGGACATATAACTATGGCTACACCTTC. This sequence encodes CASSVSGTYNYGYTF.

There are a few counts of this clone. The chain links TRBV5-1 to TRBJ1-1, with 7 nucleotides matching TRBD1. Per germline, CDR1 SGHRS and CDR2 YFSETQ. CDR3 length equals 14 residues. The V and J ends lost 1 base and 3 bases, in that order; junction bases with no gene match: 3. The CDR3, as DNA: TGCGCCAGCAGCTTGTTCGGGACAGACACTGAAGCTTTCTTT. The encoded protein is CASSLFGTDTEAFF.